What follows are 10 T cell receptor beta chains derived from one specimen sequenced in a study of blood T cell repertoires in COVID-19. Repertoires were generated with immunoSEQ multiplex PCR, while TCRdb's copy carries only in-frame clones and drops some. This sample has about 150,000 clones, with roughly 88% found just once. The specimen was peripheral blood. These receptor sequences come from a woman in her 50s with acute or convalescent COVID-19.

The chain is built from TRBV19 and TRBJ1-6, with D uncertain. V was pared by 5 bases and J by 11 bases, with 16 bases between. The CDR3 runs to 14 residues. Germline values: CDR1 LNHDA, CDR2 SQIVND (reference sequence). The CDR3 is CASSQTAFGTPLHF. The CDR3 DNA reads as TGTGCCAGTAGTCAGACTGCCTTCGGGACACCCCTCCACTTT.

The chain joins TRBV18 to TRBJ2-3; D perhaps matches TRBD1 (7 bases). The CDR3 is made up of 16 amino acids. CDR1 is KGHSH, CDR2 LQKENI, per germline. V lost 3 bases and J lost 2, with 15 bases in between. CDR3 sequence: CASSPLAGQPTDTQYF. CDR3 coding DNA: TGTGCCAGCTCACCGCTCGCGGGACAGCCCACAGATACGCAGTATTTT.

The V gene is TRBV4-2, the J gene TRBJ2-3, with D perhaps matching TRBD1 (6 bases). The CDR3 runs 16 residues. CDR1 and CDR2 (germline): LGHNA, YNFKEQ. Trimming took off 0 bases at V and 6 bases at J, with 16 bases between the two ends. The CDR3 sequence is CASSQDAMAGVDTQYF. CDR3 nucleotides: TGTGCCAGCAGCCAAGATGCAATGGCAGGGGTGGATACGCAGTATTTT.

This clone was recorded once. The chain employs TRBV9 and TRBJ1-1; D is possibly TRBD1 (5 bases). V lost 2 bases, J lost 6 bases, and 14 bases lay in between. Germline CDR1 reads SGDLS; CDR2 reads YYNGEE. The CDR3 is 14 residues long. The CDR3: CASSVWGGAPEAFF. CDR3 in DNA: TGTGCCAGCAGCGTGTGGGGGGGAGCCCCTGAAGCTTTCTTT. Based on the CDR3 plus reference TRBV9 and TRBJ1-1, the full variable domain is DSGVTQTPKHLITATGQRVTLRCSPRSGDLSVYWYQQSLDQGLQFLIQYYNGEERAKGNILERFSAQQFPDLHSELNLSSLELGDSALYFCASSVWGGAPEAFFGQGTRLTVV.

The V gene is TRBV5-4, the J gene TRBJ1-2; 10 bases map to TRBD1. There are 17 residues in the CDR3. Germline loops: CDR1 SGHNT, CDR2 YYREEE (reference sequence). V shed 4 bases, J shed 4 bases, and the junction held 13 bases outside the gene matches. Here the CDR3 reads CASSGRDRGPRGYGYTF. DNA of the CDR3: TGTGCCAGCAGCGGGAGGGACAGGGGTCCACGGGGCTATGGCTACACCTTC.

The rearrangement uses TRBV4-2 and TRBJ2-7; no firm D call. The CDR3 runs to 12 residues. Trimming took off 0 bases at V and 4 bases at J, with 4 bases between the two ends. Germline loops: CDR1 LGHNA, CDR2 YNFKEQ. The CDR3 nucleotides read TGTGCCAGCAGCCAAGATATATACGAGCAGTACTTC. Translating gives CASSQDIYEQYF.

The chain is built from TRBV15 and TRBJ2-2; no clear D gene. The CDR3 has 13 residues. Trimming cost V 0 bases and J 9 bases, with 8 bases left between them. CDR1 is LNHNV, CDR2 YYDKDF, per germline (reference sequence). This chain's CDR3 is CATSRDLSRELFF. Written as DNA, the CDR3 is TGTGCCACCAGCAGAGATCTTTCCCGGGAGCTGTTTTTT.

The chain employs TRBV3-1 (or the pseudogene TRBV3-2) and TRBJ2-7; D uncertain. The CDR3 is made up of 15 amino acids. The ends were cut back, 4 bases at V and 1 base at J, with 14 bases in the middle. Germline values: CDR1 LGHDT, CDR2 YNNKEL (reference sequence). CDR3 region: CASSPGLSTSYEQYF. In DNA form, the CDR3 reads TGTGCCAGCAGCCCCGGTCTCTCCACTTCCTACGAGCAGTACTTC.

The J gene is TRBJ2-7, the V gene TRBV11-1; D call uncertain. Trimming cost V 5 bases and J 1 base, with 9 bases left between them. This CDR3 is built from 13 residues. The germline CDR1 and CDR2 sequences are SGHAT and FQDESV (reference sequence). The CDR3 sequence: CASSRAGSYEQYF. Written as DNA, the CDR3 is TGTGCCAGCAGCCGCGCCGGGTCCTACGAGCAGTACTTC.

V gene TRBV7-6 combines with J gene TRBJ2-1; 10 bases are shared with TRBD1. CDR1 and CDR2 (germline): SGHVS, FNYEAQ. The CDR3 consists of 16 residues. J was trimmed by 7 bases and V by 1 base; bases with no gene match: 7. The CDR3 region is CASSLVTGQGRNEQFF. The CDR3, as DNA: TGTGCCAGCAGCTTAGTTACGGGACAGGGGCGGAATGAGCAGTTCTTC.